The 9 T cell receptor beta chains below all came from one sample that was sequenced in a study of beta chain features in type 1 diabetes. Isolated RNA was reverse transcribed in full, so expressed TCRB transcripts were sequenced. Sequencing used immunoSEQ multiplex PCR; TCRdb keeps in-frame clones, though not all of them. The table has 600,000 to 650,000 clones, about 14% seen once; the top ten hold approximately 0.093%. The source material was naive CD4+ T cells from blood. The receptors stem from a man aged 18 to 30 in good health.

In this sample, this clone turned up a few times. The chain combines TRBV29-1 with TRBJ1-2; TRBD1 is a possible D gene (6 bases). The V gene's germline CDR1 is SQVTM and CDR2 ANQGSEA. V lost 6 bases to trimming and J lost 2 bases, with 13 bases between them. The CDR3 has 13 residues. CDR3 sequence reads: CSVDRAVNYGYTF. The CDR3 DNA reads as TGCAGCGTGGACAGAGCGGTGAACTATGGCTACACCTTC.

The sample holds many counts of this clone. The V gene is TRBV7-9, the J gene TRBJ2-1, with no clear D. Trimming took 5 bases from V and 6 from J, leaving 11 bases between them. The germline gives CDR1 SEHNR, CDR2 FQNEAQ (reference sequence). There are 13 residues in the CDR3. The DNA for the CDR3 is TGTGCCAGCAGCCTCCCTCTAGGCAATGAGCAGTTCTTC. It is translated as CASSLPLGNEQFF.

In its sample, this clone was seen a few times. The rearrangement joins TRBV18 to TRBJ1-2; 9 bases match TRBD1. Trimming cost V 1 base and J 4 bases; bases outside gene matches: 4. There are 15 residues in the CDR3. Germline CDR1 reads KGHSH; CDR2 reads LQKENI. The CDR3 DNA reads as TGTGCCAGCTCACCACAGGGACAGGGTGGCTATGGCTACACCTTC. This encodes CASSPQGQGGYGYTF.

The V call is TRBV9, the J call TRBJ1-1; D is perhaps TRBD1 (5 bases). Germline loops: CDR1 SGDLS, CDR2 YYNGEE. This CDR3 contains 15 residues. Trimming left V 1 base short and J 3 bases short, with 13 bases between. The CDR3 protein is CASSVQGIVDTEAFF. In DNA form, the CDR3 reads TGTGCCAGCAGCGTACAGGGTATTGTCGACACTGAAGCTTTCTTT.

The chain recombines TRBV6-5 with TRBJ2-3, with TRBD1 matching over 8 bases. CDR1 and CDR2 (germline): MNHEY, SVGAGI. CDR3 length: 16 residues. With 0 bases clipped from V and 5 bases from J, the junction kept 7 bases outside the gene matches. CDR3 loop: CASSYSPGGVGDTQYF. DNA of the CDR3: TGTGCCAGCAGTTACTCACCAGGGGGCGTGGGAGATACGCAGTATTTT.

The CDR3 region is CASSRRTGEKLFF. CDR3 coding DNA: TGTGCCAGCAGTAGGCGGACAGGGGAAAAACTGTTTTTT. The chain has TRBV2 and TRBJ1-4; 8 nucleotides agree with TRBD1. CDR3 length: 13 amino acids. Per the germline V gene, CDR1 is SNHLY and CDR2 is FYNNEI. The V and J ends lost 5 bases and 8 bases, in that order; junction bases with no gene match: 4.

The V call is TRBV5-4, the J call TRBJ2-7; tentative D call: TRBD1 (6 bases). The V and J ends lost 0 bases and 3 bases respectively, with 13 bases between them. The CDR3 has 15 residues. Germline CDR1 reads SGHNT; CDR2 reads YYREEE (reference sequence). The chain's CDR3 is CASSLAAGASYEQYF. The CDR3 DNA is TGTGCCAGCAGCTTGGCGGCAGGGGCAAGCTACGAGCAGTACTTC.

The V and J genes are TRBV7-2 and TRBJ2-1; TRBD2 agrees at 8 bases. Trimming took 5 bases from V and 9 from J; bases not matched to a gene: 12. The CDR3 consists of 15 residues. The V gene's germline CDR1 is SGHTA and CDR2 FQGNSA. CDR3 bases: TGTGCCAGCAGCCCCTCTCTAGCGGGTAGGGCTGAGCAGTTCTTC. It codes for CASSPSLAGRAEQFF.

With respect to this clone: At one end the junction does not follow the germline gene, possibly because of a read error. This chain links TRBV7-7 with TRBJ2-2, with D perhaps matching TRBD1 (6 bases). This CDR3 is built from 13 residues. CDR1 is SSHAT, CDR2 FNYEAQ, per germline (reference sequence). CDR3 amino acids: CASSDHRAGELFF. In DNA form, the CDR3 reads TGTGCTAGCAGCGATCACAGGGCCGGGGAGCTGTTTTTT.